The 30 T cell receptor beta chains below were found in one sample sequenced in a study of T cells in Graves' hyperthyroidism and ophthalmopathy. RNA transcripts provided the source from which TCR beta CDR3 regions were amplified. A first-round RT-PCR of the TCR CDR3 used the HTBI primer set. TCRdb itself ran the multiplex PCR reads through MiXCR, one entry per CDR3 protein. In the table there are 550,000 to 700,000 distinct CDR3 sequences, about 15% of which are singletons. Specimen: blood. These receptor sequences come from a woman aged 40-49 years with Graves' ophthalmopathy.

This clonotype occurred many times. The CDR3 spells CASSLRTGLAGELFF. The CDR3 DNA follows: TGTGCCAGCAGTTTAAGGACAGGGTTGGCCGGGGAGCTGTTTTTT. J is TRBJ2-2 and V is TRBV12-3 or TRBV12-4; 8 positions match TRBD1. The CDR3 extends over 15 amino acids. V shed 2 bases, J shed 6 bases, and the junction held 5 bases outside the gene matches.

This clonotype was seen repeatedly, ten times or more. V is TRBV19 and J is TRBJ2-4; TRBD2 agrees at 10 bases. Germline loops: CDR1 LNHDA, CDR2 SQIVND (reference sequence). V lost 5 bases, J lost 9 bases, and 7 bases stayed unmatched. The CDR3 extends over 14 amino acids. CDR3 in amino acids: CASSRLSSGSIQYF. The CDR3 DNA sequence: TGTGCCAGTAGTCGGCTTTCTAGCGGGAGCATTCAGTACTTC.

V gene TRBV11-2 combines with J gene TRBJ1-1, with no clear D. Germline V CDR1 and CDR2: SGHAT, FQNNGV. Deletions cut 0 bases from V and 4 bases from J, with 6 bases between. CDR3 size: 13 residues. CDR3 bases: TGTGCCAGCAGCTTAGAGACAAGCACTGAAGCTTTCTTT. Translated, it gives CASSLETSTEAFF.

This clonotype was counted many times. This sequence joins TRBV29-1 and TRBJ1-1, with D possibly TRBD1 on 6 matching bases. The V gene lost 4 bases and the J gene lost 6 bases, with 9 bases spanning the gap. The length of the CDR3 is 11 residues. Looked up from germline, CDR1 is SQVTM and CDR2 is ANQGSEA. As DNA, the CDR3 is TGCAGCGTTGGCAGGGGTCCTGAAGCTTTCTTT. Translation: CSVGRGPEAFF.

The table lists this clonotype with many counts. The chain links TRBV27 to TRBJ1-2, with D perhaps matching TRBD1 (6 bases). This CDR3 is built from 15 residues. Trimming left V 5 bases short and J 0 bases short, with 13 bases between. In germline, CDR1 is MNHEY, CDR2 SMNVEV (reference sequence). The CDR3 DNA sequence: TGTGCCAGCAGTCCCTGGGGGCGGACTAACTATGGCTACACCTTC. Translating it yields CASSPWGRTNYGYTF.

This CDR3 is CSVAPGTQGEKLFF. The CDR3 DNA follows: TGCAGCGTTGCCCCCGGGACACAGGGTGAAAAACTGTTTTTT. The gene calls are TRBV29-1 and TRBJ1-4, with D perhaps TRBD1 (6 bases). Germline CDR1 is SQVTM and CDR2 is ANQGSEA. The CDR3 loop spans 14 amino acids. V gave up 4 bases and J gave up 7 bases, with 16 bases separating them.

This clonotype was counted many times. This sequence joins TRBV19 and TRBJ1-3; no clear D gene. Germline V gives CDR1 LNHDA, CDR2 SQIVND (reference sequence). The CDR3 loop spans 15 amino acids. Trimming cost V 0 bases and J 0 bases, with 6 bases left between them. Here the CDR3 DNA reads TGTGCCAGTAGTATAGAAGGTGACTCTGGAAACACCATATATTTT. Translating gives CASSIEGDSGNTIYF.

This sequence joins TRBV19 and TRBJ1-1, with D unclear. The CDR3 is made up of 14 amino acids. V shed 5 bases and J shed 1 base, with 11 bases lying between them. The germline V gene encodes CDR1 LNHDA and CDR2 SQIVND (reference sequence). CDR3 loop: CASSPARTNTEAFF. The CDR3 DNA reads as TGTGCCAGTAGTCCCGCCAGGACGAACACTGAAGCTTTCTTT.

CDR3 in DNA: TGTGCCAGCAGCTCCCCTTACCCGGGGGCTTTGGGCCCCTACGAGCAGTACTTC. Protein: CASSSPYPGALGPYEQYF. The V and J genes are TRBV11-1 and TRBJ2-7; either TRBD1 or TRBD2 may fit D (6 bases each). Germline lookup yields CDR1 SGHAT and CDR2 FQDESV (reference sequence). There are 18 residues in the CDR3. V was trimmed by 4 bases and J by 2 bases, leaving 24 bases between them.

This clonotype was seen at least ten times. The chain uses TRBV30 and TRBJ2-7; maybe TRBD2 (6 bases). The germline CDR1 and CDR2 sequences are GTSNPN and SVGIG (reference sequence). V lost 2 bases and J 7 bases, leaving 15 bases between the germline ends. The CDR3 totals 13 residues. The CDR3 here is CAWSPIGAGEQYF. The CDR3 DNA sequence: TGTGCCTGGAGTCCAATTGGGGCGGGGGAGCAGTACTTC.

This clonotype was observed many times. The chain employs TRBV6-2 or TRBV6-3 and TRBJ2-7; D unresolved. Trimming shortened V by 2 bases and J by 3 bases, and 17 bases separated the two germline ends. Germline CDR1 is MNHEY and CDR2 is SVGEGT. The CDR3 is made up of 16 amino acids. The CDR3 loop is CASSYDLVPSVYEQYF. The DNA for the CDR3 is TGTGCCAGCAGTTACGATCTAGTCCCCTCGGTCTACGAGCAGTACTTC.

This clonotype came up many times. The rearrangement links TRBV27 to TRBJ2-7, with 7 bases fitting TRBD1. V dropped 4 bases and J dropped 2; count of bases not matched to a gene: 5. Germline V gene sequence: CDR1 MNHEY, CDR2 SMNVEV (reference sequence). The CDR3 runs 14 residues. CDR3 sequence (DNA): TGTGCCAGCAGTTCGATCGGGACAGCCTACGAGCAGTACTTC. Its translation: CASSSIGTAYEQYF.

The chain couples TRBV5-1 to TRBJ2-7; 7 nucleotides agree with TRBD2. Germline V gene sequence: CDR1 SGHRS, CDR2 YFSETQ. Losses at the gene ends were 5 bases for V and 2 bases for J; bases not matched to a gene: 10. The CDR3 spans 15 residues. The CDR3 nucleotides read TGCGCCAGCAGTCTGAGCGGGACCGGAACCTACGAGCAGTACTTC. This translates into CASSLSGTGTYEQYF.

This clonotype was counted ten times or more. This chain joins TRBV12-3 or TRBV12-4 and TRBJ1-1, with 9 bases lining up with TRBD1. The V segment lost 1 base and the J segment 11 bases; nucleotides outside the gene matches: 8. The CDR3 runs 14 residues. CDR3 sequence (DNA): TGTGCCAGCAGTTTAGGACAGGGGGTTAGTATGGCTTTCTTT. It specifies CASSLGQGVSMAFF.

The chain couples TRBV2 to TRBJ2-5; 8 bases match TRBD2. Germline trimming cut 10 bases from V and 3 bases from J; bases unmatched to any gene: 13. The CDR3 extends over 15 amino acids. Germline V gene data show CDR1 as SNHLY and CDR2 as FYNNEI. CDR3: CATRTGGGPKETQYF. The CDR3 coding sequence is TGTGCCACCCGGACTGGCGGGGGGCCAAAAGAGACCCAGTACTTC.

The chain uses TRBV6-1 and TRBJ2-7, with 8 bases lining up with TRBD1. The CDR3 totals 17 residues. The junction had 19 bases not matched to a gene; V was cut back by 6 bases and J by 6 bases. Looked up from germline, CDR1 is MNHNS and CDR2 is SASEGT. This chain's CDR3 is CASSVRTDRDRRGEQYF. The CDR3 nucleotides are TGTGCCAGCAGCGTCAGGACCGACCGGGACAGGCGAGGCGAGCAGTACTTC.

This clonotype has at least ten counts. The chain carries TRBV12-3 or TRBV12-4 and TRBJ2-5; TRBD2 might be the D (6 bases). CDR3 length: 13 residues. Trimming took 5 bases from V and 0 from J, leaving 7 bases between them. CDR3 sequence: CASSTSNQETQYF. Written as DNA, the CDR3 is TGTGCCAGCAGTACTAGCAACCAAGAGACCCAGTACTTC.

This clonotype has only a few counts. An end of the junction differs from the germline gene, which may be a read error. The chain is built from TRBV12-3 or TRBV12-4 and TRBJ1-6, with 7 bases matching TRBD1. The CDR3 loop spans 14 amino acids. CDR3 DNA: TGTGCCAGCGGCCGGGACAGACAGTATTCCCCCCTCCACTTT. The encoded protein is CASGRDRQYSPLHF.

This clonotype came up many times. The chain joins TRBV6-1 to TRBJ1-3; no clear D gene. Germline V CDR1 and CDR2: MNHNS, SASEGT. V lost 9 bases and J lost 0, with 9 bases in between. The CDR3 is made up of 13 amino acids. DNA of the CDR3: TGTGCCAGACGGAGTTCCTCTGGAAACACCATATATTTT. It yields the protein CARRSSSGNTIYF.

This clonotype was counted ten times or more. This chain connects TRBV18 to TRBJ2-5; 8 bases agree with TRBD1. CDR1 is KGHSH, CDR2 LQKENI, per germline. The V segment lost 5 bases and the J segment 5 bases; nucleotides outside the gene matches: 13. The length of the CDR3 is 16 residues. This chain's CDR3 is CASSASPPGGRETQYF. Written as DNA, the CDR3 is TGTGCCAGCTCAGCTTCTCCACCAGGGGGCAGGGAGACCCAGTACTTC.

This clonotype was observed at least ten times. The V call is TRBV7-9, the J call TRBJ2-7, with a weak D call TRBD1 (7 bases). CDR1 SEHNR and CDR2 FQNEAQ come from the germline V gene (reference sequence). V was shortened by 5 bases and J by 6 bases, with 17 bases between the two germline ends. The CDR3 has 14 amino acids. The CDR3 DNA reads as TGTGCCAGCAGCCAGGGGGGACCCCAGGCCGAGCAGTACTTC. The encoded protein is CASSQGGPQAEQYF.

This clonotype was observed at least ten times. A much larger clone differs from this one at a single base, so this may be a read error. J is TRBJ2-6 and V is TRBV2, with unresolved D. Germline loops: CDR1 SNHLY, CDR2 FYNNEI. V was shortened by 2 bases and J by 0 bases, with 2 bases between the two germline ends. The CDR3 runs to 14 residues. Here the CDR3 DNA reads TGTGCCAGCAGTGAACCCTCTGGGGCCAACGTCCTGACTTTC. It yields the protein CASSEPSGANVLTF. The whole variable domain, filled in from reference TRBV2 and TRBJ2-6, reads EPEVTQTPSHQVTQMGQEVILRCVPISNHLYFYWYRQILGQKVEFLVSFYNNEISEKSEIFDDQFSVERPDGSNFTLKIRSTKLEDSAMYFCASSEPSGANVLTFGAGSRLTVL.

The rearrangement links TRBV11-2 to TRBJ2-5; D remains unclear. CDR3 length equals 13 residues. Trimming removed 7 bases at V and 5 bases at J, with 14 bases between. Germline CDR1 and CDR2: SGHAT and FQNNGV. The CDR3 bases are TGTGCCAGCACCCCTACAGAACGGGAGACCCAGTACTTC. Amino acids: CASTPTERETQYF.

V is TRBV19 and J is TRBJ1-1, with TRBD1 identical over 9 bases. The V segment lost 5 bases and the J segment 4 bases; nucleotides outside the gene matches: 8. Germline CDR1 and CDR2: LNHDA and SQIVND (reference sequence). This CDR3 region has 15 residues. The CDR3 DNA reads TGTGCCAGTAGTCCCGGGACAGGGCGGAGCACTGAAGCTTTCTTT. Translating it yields CASSPGTGRSTEAFF.

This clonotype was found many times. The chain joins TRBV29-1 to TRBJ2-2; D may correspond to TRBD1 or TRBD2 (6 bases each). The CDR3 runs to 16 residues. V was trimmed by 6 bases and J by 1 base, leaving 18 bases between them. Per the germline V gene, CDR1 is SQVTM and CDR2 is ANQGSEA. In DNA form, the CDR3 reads TGCAGCGTGAAAATCAGGGGAGGTGGGAACACCGGGGAGCTGTTTTTT. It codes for CSVKIRGGGNTGELFF.

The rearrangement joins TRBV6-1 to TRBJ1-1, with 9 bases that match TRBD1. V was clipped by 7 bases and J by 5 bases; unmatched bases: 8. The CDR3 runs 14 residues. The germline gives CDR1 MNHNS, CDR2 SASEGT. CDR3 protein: CASKIDRGTTEAFF. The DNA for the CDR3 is TGTGCCAGCAAGATAGACAGGGGGACAACTGAAGCTTTCTTT.

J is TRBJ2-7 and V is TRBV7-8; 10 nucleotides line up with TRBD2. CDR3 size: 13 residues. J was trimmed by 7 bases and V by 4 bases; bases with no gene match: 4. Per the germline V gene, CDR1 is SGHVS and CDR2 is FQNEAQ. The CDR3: CASSWGLAWEQYF. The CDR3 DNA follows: TGTGCCAGCAGCTGGGGACTAGCGTGGGAGCAGTACTTC.

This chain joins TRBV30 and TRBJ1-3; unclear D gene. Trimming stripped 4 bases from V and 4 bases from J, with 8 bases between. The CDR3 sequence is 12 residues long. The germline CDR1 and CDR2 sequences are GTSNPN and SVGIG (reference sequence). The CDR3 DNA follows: TGTGCCTGGAAAAAATTGGGAAACACCATATATTTT. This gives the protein CAWKKLGNTIYF.

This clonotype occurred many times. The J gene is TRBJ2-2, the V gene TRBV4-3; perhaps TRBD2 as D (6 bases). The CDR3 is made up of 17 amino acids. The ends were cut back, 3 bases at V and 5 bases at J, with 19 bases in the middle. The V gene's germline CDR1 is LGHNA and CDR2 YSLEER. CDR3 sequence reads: CASSHGMGGLWTGELFF. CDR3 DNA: TGCGCCAGCAGCCACGGGATGGGGGGTCTTTGGACCGGGGAGCTGTTTTTT.

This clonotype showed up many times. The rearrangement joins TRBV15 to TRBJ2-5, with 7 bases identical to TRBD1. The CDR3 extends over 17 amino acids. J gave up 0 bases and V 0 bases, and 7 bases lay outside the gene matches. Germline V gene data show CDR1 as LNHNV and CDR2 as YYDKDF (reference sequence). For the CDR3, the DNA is TGTGCCACCAGCAGAGATATAACAGGGGCCCACCAAGAGACCCAGTACTTC. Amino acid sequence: CATSRDITGAHQETQYF.